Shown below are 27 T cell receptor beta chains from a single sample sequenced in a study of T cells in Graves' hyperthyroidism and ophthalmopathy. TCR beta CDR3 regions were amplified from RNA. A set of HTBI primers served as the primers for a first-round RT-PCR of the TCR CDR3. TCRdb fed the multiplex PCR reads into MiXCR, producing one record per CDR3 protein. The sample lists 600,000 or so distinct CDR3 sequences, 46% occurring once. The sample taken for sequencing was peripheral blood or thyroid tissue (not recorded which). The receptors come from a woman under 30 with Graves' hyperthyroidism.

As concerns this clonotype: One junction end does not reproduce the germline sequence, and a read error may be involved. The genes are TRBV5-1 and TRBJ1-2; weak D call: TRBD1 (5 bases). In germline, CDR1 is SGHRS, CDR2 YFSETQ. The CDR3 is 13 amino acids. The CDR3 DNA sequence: TGCGCCAGCGCCAGGGACGATAACTATGGCAACACCTTC. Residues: CASARDDNYGNTF.

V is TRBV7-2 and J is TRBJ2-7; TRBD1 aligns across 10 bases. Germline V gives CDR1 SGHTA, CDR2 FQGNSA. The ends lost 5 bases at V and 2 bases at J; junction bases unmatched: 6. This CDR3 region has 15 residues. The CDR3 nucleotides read TGTGCCAGCAGCCGGACCGGACAGGGGGCCTACGAGCAGTACTTC. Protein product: CASSRTGQGAYEQYF.

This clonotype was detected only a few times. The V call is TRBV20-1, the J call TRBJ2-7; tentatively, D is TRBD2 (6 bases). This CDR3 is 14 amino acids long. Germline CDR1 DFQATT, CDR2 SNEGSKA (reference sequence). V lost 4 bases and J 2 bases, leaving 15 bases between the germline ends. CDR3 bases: TGCAGTGCTAAGAGGGTAGCGGTCCCCTACGAGCAGTACTTC. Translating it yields CSAKRVAVPYEQYF.

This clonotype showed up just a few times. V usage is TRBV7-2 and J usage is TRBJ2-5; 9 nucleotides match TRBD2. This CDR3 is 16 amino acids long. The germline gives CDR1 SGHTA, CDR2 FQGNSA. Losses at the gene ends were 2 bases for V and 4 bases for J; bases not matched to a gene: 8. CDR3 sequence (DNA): TGTGCCAGCAGCTTAACGAGGGCGGGAGGGCGAGAGACCCAGTACTTC. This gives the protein CASSLTRAGGRETQYF. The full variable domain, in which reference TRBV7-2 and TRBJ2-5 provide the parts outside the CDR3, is GAGVSQSPSNKVTEKGKDVELRCDPISGHTALYWYRQSLGQGLEFLIYFQGNSAPDKSGLPSDRFSAERTGGSVSTLTIQRTQQEDSAVYLCASSLTRAGGRETQYFGPGTRLLVL.

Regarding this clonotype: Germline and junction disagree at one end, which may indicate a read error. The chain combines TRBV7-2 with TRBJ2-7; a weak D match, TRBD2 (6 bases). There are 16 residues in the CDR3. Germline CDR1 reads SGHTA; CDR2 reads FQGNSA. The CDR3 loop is CASSQVWTEGSYEQYF. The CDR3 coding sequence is TGCGCCAGCAGCCAAGTTTGGACGGAGGGATCCTACGAGCAGTACTTC.

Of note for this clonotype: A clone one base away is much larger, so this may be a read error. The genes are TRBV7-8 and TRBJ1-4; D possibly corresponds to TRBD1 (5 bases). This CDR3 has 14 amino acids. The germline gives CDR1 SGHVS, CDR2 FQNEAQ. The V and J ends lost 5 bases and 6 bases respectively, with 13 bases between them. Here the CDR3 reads CASSPLGGDEKLFF. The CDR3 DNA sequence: TGTGCCAGCAGCCCCCTGGGGGGTGATGAAAAACTGTTTTTT.

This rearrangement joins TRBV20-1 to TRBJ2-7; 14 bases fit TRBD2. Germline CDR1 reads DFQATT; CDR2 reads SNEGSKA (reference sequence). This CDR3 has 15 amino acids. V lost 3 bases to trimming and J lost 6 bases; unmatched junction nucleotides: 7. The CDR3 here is CSARVPGLAGVEQYF. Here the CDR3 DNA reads TGCAGTGCTAGGGTTCCGGGACTAGCGGGAGTCGAGCAGTACTTC.

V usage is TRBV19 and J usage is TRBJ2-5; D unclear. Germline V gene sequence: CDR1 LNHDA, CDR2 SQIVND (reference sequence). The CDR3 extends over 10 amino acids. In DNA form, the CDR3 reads TGTGCTTTCGGTCGGGAGACCCAGTACTTC. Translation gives CAFGRETQYF.

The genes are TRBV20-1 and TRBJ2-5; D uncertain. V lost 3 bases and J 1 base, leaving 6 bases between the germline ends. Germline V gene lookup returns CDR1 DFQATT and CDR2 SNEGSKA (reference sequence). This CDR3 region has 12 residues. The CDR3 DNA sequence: TGCAGTGCTAGGAATAGCCAAGAGACCCAGTACTTC. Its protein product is CSARNSQETQYF.

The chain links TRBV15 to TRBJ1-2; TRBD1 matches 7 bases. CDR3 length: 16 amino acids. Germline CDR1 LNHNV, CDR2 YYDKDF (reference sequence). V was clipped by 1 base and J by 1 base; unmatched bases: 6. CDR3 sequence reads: CATSRGRTGDNYGYTF. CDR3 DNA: TGTGCCACCAGCAGAGGCAGGACAGGCGATAACTATGGCTACACCTTC.

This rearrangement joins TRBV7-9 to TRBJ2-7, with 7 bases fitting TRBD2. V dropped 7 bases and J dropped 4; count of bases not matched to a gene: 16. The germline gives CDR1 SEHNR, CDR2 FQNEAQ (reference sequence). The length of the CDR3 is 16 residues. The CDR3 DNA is TGTGCCAGCATGGGCGCGGGACTACACGGAGGGTACGAGCAGTACTTC. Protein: CASMGAGLHGGYEQYF.

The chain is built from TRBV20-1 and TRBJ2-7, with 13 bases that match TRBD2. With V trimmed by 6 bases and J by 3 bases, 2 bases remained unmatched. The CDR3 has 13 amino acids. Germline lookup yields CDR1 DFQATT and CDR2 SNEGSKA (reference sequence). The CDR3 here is CSATSGRIYEQYF. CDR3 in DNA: TGCAGTGCGACTAGCGGGAGGATCTACGAGCAGTACTTC.

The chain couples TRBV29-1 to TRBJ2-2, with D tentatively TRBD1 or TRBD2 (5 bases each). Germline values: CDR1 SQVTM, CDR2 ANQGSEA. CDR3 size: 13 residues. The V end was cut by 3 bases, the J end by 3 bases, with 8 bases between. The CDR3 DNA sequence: TGCAGCGTTGAGGGGGTGGACACCGGGGAGCTGTTTTTT. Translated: CSVEGVDTGELFF.

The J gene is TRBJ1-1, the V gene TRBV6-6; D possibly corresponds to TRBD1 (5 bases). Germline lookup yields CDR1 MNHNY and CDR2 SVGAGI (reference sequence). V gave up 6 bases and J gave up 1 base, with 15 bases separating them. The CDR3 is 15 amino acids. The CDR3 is CASRSITDRNTEAFF. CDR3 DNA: TGTGCCAGCAGGAGTATCACCGACAGGAACACTGAAGCTTTCTTT.

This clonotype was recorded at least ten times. CDR3 in amino acids: CASSLERWDGGNTIYF. As DNA, the CDR3 is TGTGCCAGCAGCTTAGAGCGGTGGGACGGTGGTAACACCATATATTTT. The chain couples TRBV7-6 to TRBJ1-3; the D gene is possibly TRBD1 (5 bases). V was cut by 1 base and J by 7 bases, with 17 bases left in between. The CDR3 runs to 16 residues. Germline-derived CDR1 and CDR2 are SGHVS and FNYEAQ.

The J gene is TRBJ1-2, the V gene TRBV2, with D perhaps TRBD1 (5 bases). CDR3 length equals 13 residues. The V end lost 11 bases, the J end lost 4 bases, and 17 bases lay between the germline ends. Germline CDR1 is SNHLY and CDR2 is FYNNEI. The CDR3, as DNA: TGTGCCCGAGCCTGGGCAGGGACCTATGGCTACACCTTC. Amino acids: CARAWAGTYGYTF.

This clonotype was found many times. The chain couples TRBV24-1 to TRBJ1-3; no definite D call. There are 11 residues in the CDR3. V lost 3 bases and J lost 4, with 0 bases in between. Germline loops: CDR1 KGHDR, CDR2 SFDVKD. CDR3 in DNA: TGTGCCACCAGTGATGGAAACACCATATATTTT. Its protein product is CATSDGNTIYF.

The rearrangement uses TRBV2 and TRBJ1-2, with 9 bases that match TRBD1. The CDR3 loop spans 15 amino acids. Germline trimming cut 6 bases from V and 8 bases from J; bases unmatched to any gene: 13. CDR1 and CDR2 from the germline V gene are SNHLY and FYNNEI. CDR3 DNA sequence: TGTGCCAGCAGCGTAGCGGAGACAGGGGGACGGGGCTACACCTTC. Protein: CASSVAETGGRGYTF.

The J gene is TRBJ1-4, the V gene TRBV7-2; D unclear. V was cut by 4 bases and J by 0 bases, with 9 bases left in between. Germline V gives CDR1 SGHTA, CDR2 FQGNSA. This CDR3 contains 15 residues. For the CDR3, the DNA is TGTGCCAGCAGCTCCCACGTTGCAACTAATGAAAAACTGTTTTTT. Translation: CASSSHVATNEKLFF.

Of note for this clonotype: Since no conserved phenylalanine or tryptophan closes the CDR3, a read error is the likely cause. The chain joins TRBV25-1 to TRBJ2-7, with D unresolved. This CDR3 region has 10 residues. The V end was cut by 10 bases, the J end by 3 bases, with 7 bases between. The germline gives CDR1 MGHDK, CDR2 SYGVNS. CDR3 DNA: TGTGCCAACCAGAGCTACGAGCAGTACTCC. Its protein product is CANQSYEQYS.

CDR3 loop: CASRGVGSQPQHF. The CDR3 region has the DNA TGTGCCAGCAGAGGGGTAGGGTCACAGCCCCAGCATTTT. This sequence joins TRBV25-1 and TRBJ1-5, with D possibly being TRBD1 (5 bases). The ends were cut back, 6 bases at V and 7 bases at J, with 13 bases in the middle. CDR3 length: 13 residues. Germline V gene sequence: CDR1 MGHDK, CDR2 SYGVNS. The full variable domain, in which reference TRBV25-1 and TRBJ1-5 provide the parts outside the CDR3, is EADIYQTPRYLVIGTGKKITLECSQTMGHDKMYWYQQDPGMELHLIHYSYGVNSTEKGDLSSESTVSRIRTEHFPLTLESARPSHTSQYLCASRGVGSQPQHFGDGTRLSIL.

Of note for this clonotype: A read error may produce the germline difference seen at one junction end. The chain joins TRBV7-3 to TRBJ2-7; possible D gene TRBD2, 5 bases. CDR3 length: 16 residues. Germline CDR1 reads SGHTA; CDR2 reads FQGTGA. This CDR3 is CASSQDFKRSSYEQYF. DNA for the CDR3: TGCGCCAGCAGCCAAGATTTCAAGCGGAGCTCCTACGAGCAGTACTTC.

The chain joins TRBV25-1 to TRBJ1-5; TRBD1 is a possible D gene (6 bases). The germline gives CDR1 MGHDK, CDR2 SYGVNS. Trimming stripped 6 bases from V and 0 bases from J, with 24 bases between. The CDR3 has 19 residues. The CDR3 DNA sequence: TGTGCCAGCAGGTATCAAACAGGGATGCTCCCTTATAGCAATCAGCCCCAGCATTTT. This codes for CASRYQTGMLPYSNQPQHF.

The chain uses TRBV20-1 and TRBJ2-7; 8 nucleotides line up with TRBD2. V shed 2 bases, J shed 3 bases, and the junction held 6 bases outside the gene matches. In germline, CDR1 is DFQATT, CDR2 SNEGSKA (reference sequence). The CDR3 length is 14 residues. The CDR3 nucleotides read TGCAGTGCTAGATCACTAGCGGAAGGCTACGAGCAGTACTTC. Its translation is CSARSLAEGYEQYF.

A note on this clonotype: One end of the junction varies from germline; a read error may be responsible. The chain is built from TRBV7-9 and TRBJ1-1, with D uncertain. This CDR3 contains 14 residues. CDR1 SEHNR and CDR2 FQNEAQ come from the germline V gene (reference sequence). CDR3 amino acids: CACSLMSVNTEAFF. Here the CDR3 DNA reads TGTGCCTGCAGCTTAATGAGTGTGAACACTGAAGCTTTCTTT.

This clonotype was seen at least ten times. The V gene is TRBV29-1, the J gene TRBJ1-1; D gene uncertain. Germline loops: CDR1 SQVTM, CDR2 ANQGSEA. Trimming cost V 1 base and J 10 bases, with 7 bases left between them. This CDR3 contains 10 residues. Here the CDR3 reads CSVEGVGAFF. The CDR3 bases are TGCAGCGTTGAAGGGGTGGGAGCTTTCTTT.

The CDR3: CSAPRTGSSPLHF. CDR3 in DNA: TGCAGTGCCCCCCGGACAGGGAGCTCACCCCTCCACTTT. This chain links TRBV20-1 with TRBJ1-6; the match to TRBD1 covers 8 bases. Trimming at V came to 6 bases and at J to 10 bases, leaving 8 bases not matched to a gene. This CDR3 is 13 amino acids long. CDR1 and CDR2 (germline): DFQATT, SNEGSKA (reference sequence).